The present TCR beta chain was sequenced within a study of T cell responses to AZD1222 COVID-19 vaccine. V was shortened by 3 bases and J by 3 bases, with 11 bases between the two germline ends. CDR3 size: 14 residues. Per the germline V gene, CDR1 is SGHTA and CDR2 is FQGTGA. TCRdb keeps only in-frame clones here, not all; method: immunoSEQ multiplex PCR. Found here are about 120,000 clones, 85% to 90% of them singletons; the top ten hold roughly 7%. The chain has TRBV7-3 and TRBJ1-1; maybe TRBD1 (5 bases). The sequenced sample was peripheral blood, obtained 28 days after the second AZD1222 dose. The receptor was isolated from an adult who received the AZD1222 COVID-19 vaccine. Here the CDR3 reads CASSLGGGYTEAFF. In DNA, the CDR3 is TGTGCCAGCAGCTTGGGGGGAGGTTACACTGAAGCTTTCTTT.